The sequence of this T cell receptor (beta chain) was determined in a study of early T cells in non-severe SARS-CoV-2 infection. On the study more broadly: Sequencing of unsorted whole blood was done on bulk RNA, leaving chains unpaired. Study-level points and caveats: VDJdb matching, biased toward anti-spike CD8 responses, missed private and CD4 specificities.

Attachment of unique molecular identifiers to individual cDNA molecules was performed. In TCRdb, the 5' RACE reads were re-called with MiXCR into one record per CDR3 protein. The sample carries about 83,000 distinct CDR3 sequences, roughly 15% recorded once. Germline CDR1 SQVTM, CDR2 ANQGSEA. The CDR3 loop spans 15 amino acids. The table lists this clonotype with a few counts. Antigen: not known. The source is an adult who was a healthcare worker with PCR-confirmed SARS-CoV-2 infection or an uninfected control (not recorded which). Sequencing was done on a sample of whole blood. V and J are TRBV29-1 and TRBJ2-3; 7 nucleotides line up with TRBD1. Here the CDR3 DNA reads TGCACCCTTGAGAGGACAGGACAGAGCACAGATACGCAGTATTTT. Amino acids: CTLERTGQSTDTQYF.